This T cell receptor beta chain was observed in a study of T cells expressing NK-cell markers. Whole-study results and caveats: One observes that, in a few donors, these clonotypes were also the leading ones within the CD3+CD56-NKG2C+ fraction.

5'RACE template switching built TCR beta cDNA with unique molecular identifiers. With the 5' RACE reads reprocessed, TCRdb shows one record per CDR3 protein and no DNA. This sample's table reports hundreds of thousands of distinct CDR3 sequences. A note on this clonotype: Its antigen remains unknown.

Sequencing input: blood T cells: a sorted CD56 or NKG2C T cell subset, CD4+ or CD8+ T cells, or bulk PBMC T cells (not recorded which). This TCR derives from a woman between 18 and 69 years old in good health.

The CDR3 loop reads CASSRMAGTPETQYF. V and J are TRBV3-1 and TRBJ2-5; TCRdb's D call of TRBD2 is untestable without DNA. This CDR3 spans 15 amino acids. Germline lookup yields CDR1 LGHDT and CDR2 YNNKEL (reference sequence).